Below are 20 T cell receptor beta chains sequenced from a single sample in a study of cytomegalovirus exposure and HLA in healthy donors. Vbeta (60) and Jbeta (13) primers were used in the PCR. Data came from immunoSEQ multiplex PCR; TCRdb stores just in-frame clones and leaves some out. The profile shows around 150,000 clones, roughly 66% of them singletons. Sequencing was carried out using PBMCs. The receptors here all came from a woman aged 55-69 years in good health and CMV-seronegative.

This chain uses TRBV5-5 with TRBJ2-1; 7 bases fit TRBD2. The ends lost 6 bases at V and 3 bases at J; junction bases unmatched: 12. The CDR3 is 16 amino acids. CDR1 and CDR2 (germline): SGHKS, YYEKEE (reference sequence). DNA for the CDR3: TGTGCCAGCATTATAAGCGGGGCTTCGAACTACAATGAGCAGTTCTTC. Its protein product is CASIISGASNYNEQFF. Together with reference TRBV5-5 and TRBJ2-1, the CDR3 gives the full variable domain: DAGVTQSPTHLIKTRGQQVTLRCSPISGHKSVSWYQQVLGQGPQFIFQYYEKEERGRGNFPDRFSARQFPNYSSELNVNALLLGDSALYLCASIISGASNYNEQFFGPGTRLTVL.

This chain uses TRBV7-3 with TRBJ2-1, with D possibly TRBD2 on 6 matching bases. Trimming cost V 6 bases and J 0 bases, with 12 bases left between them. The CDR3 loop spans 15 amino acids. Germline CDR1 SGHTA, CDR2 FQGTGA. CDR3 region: CASRPRTNSYNEQFF. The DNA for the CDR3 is TGTGCCAGCAGACCCCGGACTAACTCCTACAATGAGCAGTTCTTC.

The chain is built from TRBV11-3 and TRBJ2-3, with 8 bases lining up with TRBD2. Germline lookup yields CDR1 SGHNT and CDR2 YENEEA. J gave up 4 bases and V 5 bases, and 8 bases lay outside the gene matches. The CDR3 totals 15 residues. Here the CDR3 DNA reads TGTGCCAGCAGCCCGGGGGGGGCCCGGTCAGATACGCAGTATTTT. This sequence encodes CASSPGGARSDTQYF.

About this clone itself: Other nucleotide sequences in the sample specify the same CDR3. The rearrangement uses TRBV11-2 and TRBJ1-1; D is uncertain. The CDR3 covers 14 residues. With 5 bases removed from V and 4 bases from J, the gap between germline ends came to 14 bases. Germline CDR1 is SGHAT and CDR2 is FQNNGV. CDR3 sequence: CASSAKGGSTEAFF. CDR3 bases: TGTGCCAGCAGCGCTAAAGGAGGGAGCACTGAAGCTTTCTTT.

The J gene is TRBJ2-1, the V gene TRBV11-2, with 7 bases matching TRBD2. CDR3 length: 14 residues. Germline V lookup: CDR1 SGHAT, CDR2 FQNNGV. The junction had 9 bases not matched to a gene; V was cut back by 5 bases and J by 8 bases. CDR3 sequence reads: CASSPPAGVDEQFF. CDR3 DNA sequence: TGTGCCAGCAGCCCCCCGGCGGGAGTCGATGAGCAGTTCTTC.

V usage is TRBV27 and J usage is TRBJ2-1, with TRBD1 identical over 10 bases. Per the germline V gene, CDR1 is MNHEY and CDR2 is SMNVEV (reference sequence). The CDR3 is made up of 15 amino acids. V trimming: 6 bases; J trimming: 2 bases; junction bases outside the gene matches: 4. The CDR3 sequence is CASSHDRGPYNEQFF. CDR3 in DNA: TGTGCCAGCAGCCATGACAGGGGGCCCTACAATGAGCAGTTCTTC.

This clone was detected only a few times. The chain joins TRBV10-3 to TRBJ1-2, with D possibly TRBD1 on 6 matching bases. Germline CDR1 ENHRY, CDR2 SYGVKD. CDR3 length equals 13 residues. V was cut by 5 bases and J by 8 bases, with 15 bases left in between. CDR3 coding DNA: TGTGCCATCAGTTTCGAGGGGACAAAGGGCTACACCTTC. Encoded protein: CAISFEGTKGYTF.

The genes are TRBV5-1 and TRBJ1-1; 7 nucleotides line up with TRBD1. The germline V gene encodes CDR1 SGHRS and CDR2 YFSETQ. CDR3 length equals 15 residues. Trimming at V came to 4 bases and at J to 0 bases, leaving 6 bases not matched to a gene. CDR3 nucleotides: TGCGCCAGCAGCCTAGGACAGGCCCTGAACACTGAAGCTTTCTTT. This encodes CASSLGQALNTEAFF. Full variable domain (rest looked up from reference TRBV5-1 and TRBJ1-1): KAGVTQTPRYLIKTRGQQVTLSCSPISGHRSVSWYQQTPGQGLQFLFEYFSETQRNKGNFPGRFSGRQFSNSRSEMNVSTLELGDSALYLCASSLGQALNTEAFFGQGTRLTVV.

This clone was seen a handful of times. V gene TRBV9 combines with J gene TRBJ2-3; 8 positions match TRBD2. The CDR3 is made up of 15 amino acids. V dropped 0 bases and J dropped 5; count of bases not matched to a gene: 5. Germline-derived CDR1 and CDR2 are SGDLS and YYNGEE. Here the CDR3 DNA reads TGTGCCAGCAGCGTAGGTCGAGCGGGGGTAGATACGCAGTATTTT. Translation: CASSVGRAGVDTQYF.

CDR3 region: CASSPAGGTDTQYF. CDR3 bases: TGTGCCAGCTCTCCAGCGGGGGGCACAGATACGCAGTATTTT. The chain links TRBV7-9 to TRBJ2-3; 8 bases line up with TRBD2. The CDR3 sequence is 14 residues long. With V trimmed by 8 bases and J by 1 base, 5 bases remained unmatched. CDR1 is SEHNR and CDR2 is FQNEAQ in the germline V gene (reference sequence).

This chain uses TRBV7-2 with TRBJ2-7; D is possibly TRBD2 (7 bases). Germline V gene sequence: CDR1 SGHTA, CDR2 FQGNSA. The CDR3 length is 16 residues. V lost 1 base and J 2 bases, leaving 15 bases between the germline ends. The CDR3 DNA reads TGTGCCAGCAGCTTAGGTTGGGGGGGGCAGACCTACGAGCAGTACTTC. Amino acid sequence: CASSLGWGGQTYEQYF.

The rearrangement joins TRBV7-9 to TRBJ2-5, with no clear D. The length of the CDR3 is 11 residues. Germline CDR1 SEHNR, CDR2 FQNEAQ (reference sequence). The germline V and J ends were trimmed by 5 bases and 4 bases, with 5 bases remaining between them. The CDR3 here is CASSPSETQYF. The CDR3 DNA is TGTGCCAGCAGCCCTTCAGAGACCCAGTACTTC.

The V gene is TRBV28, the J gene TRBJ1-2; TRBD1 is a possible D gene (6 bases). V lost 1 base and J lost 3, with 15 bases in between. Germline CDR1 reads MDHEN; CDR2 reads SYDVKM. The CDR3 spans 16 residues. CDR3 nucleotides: TGTGCCAGCAGTTTATCCTCCCCGGGGGGCTACTATGGCTACACCTTC. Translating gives CASSLSSPGGYYGYTF.

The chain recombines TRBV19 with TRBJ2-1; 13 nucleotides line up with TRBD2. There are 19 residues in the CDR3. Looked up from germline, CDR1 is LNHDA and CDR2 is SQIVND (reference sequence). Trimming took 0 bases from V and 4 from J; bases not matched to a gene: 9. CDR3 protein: CASSIDRSGTSGKYNEQFF. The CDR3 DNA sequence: TGTGCCAGTAGTATAGATCGGTCGGGGACTAGCGGGAAATACAATGAGCAGTTCTTC.

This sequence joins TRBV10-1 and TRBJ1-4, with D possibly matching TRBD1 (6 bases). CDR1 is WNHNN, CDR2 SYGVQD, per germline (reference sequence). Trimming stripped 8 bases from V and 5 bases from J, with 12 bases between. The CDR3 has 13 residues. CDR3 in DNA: TGCGCCAGCTGCCGGGGGGGCAATGAAAAACTGTTTTTT. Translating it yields CASCRGGNEKLFF.

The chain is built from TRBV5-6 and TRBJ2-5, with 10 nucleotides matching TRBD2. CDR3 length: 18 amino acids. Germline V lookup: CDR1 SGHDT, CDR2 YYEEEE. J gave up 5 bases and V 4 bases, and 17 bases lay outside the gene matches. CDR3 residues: CASSLGGSGRYSMETQYF. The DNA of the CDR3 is TGTGCCAGCAGCCTGGGGGGTAGCGGGAGGTACTCGATGGAGACCCAGTACTTC.

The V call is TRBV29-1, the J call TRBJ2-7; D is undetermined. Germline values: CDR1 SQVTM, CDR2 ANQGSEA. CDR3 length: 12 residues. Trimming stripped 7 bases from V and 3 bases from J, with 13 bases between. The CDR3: CSAGPNSYEQYF. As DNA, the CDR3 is TGCAGCGCTGGCCCTAACAGCTACGAGCAGTACTTC.

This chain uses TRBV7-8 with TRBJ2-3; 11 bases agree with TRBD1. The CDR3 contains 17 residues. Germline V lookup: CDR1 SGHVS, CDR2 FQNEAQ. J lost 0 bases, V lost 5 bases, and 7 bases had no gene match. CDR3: CASSTRTGGLSTDTQYF. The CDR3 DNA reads TGTGCCAGCAGCACCCGGACAGGGGGCCTCAGCACAGATACGCAGTATTTT.

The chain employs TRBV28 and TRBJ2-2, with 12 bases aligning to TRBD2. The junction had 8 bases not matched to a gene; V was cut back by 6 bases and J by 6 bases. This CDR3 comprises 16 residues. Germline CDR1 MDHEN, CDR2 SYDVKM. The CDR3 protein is CASRTGLAGGPGELFF. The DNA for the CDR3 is TGTGCCAGCAGGACGGGCCTAGCGGGAGGGCCCGGGGAGCTGTTTTTT. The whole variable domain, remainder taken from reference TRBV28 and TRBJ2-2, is DVKVTQSSRYLVKRTGEKVFLECVQDMDHENMFWYRQDPGLGLRLIYFSYDVKMKEKGDIPEGYSVSREKKERFSLILESASTNQTSMYLCASRTGLAGGPGELFFGEGSRLTVL.

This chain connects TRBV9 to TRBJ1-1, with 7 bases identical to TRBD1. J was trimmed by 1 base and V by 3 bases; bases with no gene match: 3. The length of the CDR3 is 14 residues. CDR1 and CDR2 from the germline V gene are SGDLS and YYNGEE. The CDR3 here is CASSATGTNTEAFF. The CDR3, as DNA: TGTGCCAGCAGCGCGACAGGGACGAACACTGAAGCTTTCTTT.